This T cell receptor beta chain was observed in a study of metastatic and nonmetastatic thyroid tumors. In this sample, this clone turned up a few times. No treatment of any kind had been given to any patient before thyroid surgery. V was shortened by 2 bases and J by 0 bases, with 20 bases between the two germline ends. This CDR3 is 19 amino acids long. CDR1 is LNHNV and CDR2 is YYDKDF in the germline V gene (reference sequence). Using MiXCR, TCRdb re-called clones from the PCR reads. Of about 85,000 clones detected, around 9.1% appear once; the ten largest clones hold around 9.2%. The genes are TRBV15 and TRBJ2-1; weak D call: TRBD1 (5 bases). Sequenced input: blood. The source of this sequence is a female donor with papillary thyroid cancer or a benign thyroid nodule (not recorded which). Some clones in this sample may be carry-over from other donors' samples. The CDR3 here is CATSRQDTTLTSSYNEQFF. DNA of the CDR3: TGTGCCACCAGCAGACAGGACACGACATTAACCAGCTCCTACAATGAGCAGTTCTTC.